This T cell receptor beta chain was retrieved from a study of PD-1 blockade in classical Hodgkin lymphoma. All patients relapsed after autologous stem cell transplantation, and brentuximab vedotin exposure varied. V shed 6 bases, J shed 3 bases, and the junction held 3 bases outside the gene matches. The CDR3 consists of 14 residues. CDR1 MDHEN and CDR2 SYDVKM come from the germline V gene. Method: immunoSEQ multiplex PCR; TCRdb's copy keeps in-frame clones and lacks some. The sample has almost 100,000 clones, more than 90% seen once. The TCR was taken from a human donor with classical Hodgkin lymphoma. The J gene is TRBJ1-4, the V gene TRBV28; 8 nucleotides agree with TRBD1. Specimen: peripheral blood mononuclear cells (PBMCs), collected at baseline. This chain's CDR3 is CASRKTGANEKLFF. The CDR3 nucleotides are TGTGCCAGCAGGAAGACAGGGGCTAATGAAAAACTGTTTTTT.